Shown below are 27 T cell receptor beta chains from a single sample sequenced in a study of blood T cell repertoires in COVID-19. The repertoire was sequenced with immunoSEQ multiplex PCR; TCRdb's copy has only in-frame clones and lacks some. The sample yields 400,000 to 500,000 clones, 85% to 90% seen once. Sequencing was carried out using PBMCs or T cells enriched from blood (not recorded which). The receptor set was obtained from a woman between 40 and 50 years old who had recovered from COVID-19.

The rearrangement links TRBV7-9 to TRBJ2-2, with D tentatively TRBD2 (5 bases). V was pared by 2 bases and J by 6 bases, with 13 bases between. Germline assignment: CDR1 SEHNR and CDR2 FQNEAQ (reference sequence). The CDR3 loop spans 15 amino acids. CDR3 in amino acids: CASSLNAAGSGELFF. The CDR3, as DNA: TGTGCCAGCAGCTTAAACGCGGCGGGCTCCGGGGAGCTGTTTTTT.

This clone was counted once. The chain links TRBV5-6 to TRBJ1-2; D perhaps matches TRBD1 (6 bases). CDR1 is SGHDT and CDR2 is YYEEEE in the germline V gene. This CDR3 region has 15 residues. Deletions cut 4 bases from V and 4 bases from J, with 17 bases between. CDR3 coding DNA: TGTGCCAGCAGCAGCGCGAGACAGGCCCCCTATGGCTACACCTTC. This sequence encodes CASSSARQAPYGYTF.

The chain couples TRBV29-1 to TRBJ2-3, with D perhaps matching TRBD2 (6 bases). The V end lost 3 bases, the J end lost 6 bases, and 34 bases lay between the germline ends. This CDR3 is built from 20 residues. Germline values: CDR1 SQVTM, CDR2 ANQGSEA. DNA for the CDR3: TGCAGCGTTGAGCGGAAGGGATCAGCGGGCGCCGGCAGGATGAGGGATACGCAGTATTTT. Protein sequence: CSVERKGSAGAGRMRDTQYF.

The chain carries TRBV4-3 and TRBJ2-1; maybe TRBD1 (6 bases). Trimming cost V 0 bases and J 5 bases, with 14 bases left between them. The germline V gene has CDR1 LGHNA and CDR2 YSLEER. The CDR3 extends over 16 amino acids. CDR3 in DNA: TGCGCCAGCAGCCAAGATCGGGGACAAGCCAACAATGAGCAGTTCTTC. It specifies CASSQDRGQANNEQFF.

This sequence joins TRBV7-9 and TRBJ2-7; 8 bases are a match to TRBD1. The ends lost 6 bases at V and 2 bases at J; junction bases unmatched: 9. Germline V gene data show CDR1 as SEHNR and CDR2 as FQNEAQ (reference sequence). CDR3 length: 15 amino acids. CDR3 bases: TGTGCCAGCAGAAACGCAGGGGGCCCAACCTACGAGCAGTACTTC. Protein sequence: CASRNAGGPTYEQYF. Full variable domain (missing parts from reference TRBV7-9 and TRBJ2-7): DTGVSQNPRHKITKRGQNVTFRCDPISEHNRLYWYRQTLGQGPEFLTYFQNEAQLEKSRLLSDRFSAERPKGSFSTLEIQRTEQGDSAMYLCASRNAGGPTYEQYFGPGTRLTVT.

The chain has TRBV4-1 and TRBJ2-6, with 9 bases aligning to TRBD2. The ends lost 3 bases at V and 0 bases at J; junction bases unmatched: 15. This CDR3 region has 21 residues. In germline, CDR1 is MGHRA, CDR2 YSYEKL. The chain's CDR3 is CASSHSEIWTSDSSGANVLTF. DNA for the CDR3: TGCGCCAGCAGCCATTCCGAAATTTGGACTAGCGACTCCTCTGGGGCCAACGTCCTGACTTTC.

The genes are TRBV7-2 and TRBJ2-1; D is uncertain. Germline CDR1 reads SGHTA; CDR2 reads FQGNSA. The V end lost 6 bases, the J end lost 7 bases, and 16 bases lay between the germline ends. This CDR3 comprises 14 residues. The CDR3 here is CASSRRLVGNEQFF. The CDR3 DNA sequence: TGTGCCAGCAGTCGTCGACTGGTTGGGAATGAGCAGTTCTTC.

This chain connects TRBV18 to TRBJ1-4; 7 positions agree with TRBD1. The length of the CDR3 is 13 residues. Germline CDR1 and CDR2: KGHSH and LQKENI. Unmatched junction bases numbered 4, after V lost 5 bases and J lost 7 bases. As DNA, the CDR3 is TGTGCCAGCTCAAGGGGGCAGGTTGAAAAACTGTTTTTT. Translation: CASSRGQVEKLFF.

The table lists this clone with a count of one. The V call is TRBV9, the J call TRBJ1-3; D unresolved. CDR1 is SGDLS, CDR2 YYNGEE, per germline. This CDR3 comprises 15 residues. The V gene lost 0 bases and the J gene lost 1 base, with 8 bases spanning the gap. The CDR3, as DNA: TGTGCCAGCAGCGTAGAACTCCGGTCTGGAAACACCATATATTTT. Translation gives CASSVELRSGNTIYF.

This sequence joins TRBV11-3 and TRBJ2-7; D is possibly TRBD2 (6 bases). V was clipped by 0 bases and J by 3 bases, with 15 bases between them. This CDR3 region has 16 residues. Germline V gene lookup returns CDR1 SGHNT and CDR2 YENEEA. The DNA of the CDR3 is TGTGCCAGCAGCTTAGATCCCATGGGGGGAGTCTACGAGCAGTACTTC. Protein product: CASSLDPMGGVYEQYF.

As concerns this clone: The sample holds other DNA sequences that translate to the same CDR3. V usage is TRBV5-1 and J usage is TRBJ2-5; 13 bases fit TRBD2. Germline V gene lookup returns CDR1 SGHRS and CDR2 YFSETQ. The CDR3 sequence is 16 residues long. V lost 4 bases to trimming and J lost 5 bases; unmatched junction nucleotides: 8. As DNA, the CDR3 is TGCGCCAGCAGCCAACGGACTAGCGGGAGTGGGGAGACCCAGTACTTC. Protein: CASSQRTSGSGETQYF.

The chain carries TRBV19 and TRBJ1-1; maybe TRBD1 (6 bases). Germline lookup yields CDR1 LNHDA and CDR2 SQIVND (reference sequence). Trimming left V 3 bases short and J 5 bases short, with 16 bases between. This CDR3 spans 15 amino acids. The CDR3 sequence is CASSMPGDGKTEAFF. In DNA form, the CDR3 reads TGTGCCAGTAGTATGCCAGGGGATGGGAAAACTGAAGCTTTCTTT.

Written as DNA, the CDR3 is TGTGCCAGCAGTTTTCGCGGCTATAACTATGGCTACACCTTC. It codes for CASSFRGYNYGYTF. V is TRBV27 and J is TRBJ1-2; D is ambiguous. CDR3 length equals 14 residues. V gave up 3 bases and J gave up 1 base, with 9 bases separating them. Germline V CDR1 and CDR2: MNHEY, SMNVEV (reference sequence).

The gene calls are TRBV18 and TRBJ2-1; 8 bases agree with TRBD1. CDR3 length: 16 amino acids. Germline-derived CDR1 and CDR2 are KGHSH and LQKENI. V lost 1 base, J lost 7 bases, and 9 bases stayed unmatched. The CDR3 DNA follows: TGTGCCAGCTCACCACTGGGAGCAGGGGGCAGGAATGAGCAGTTCTTC. Amino acid sequence: CASSPLGAGGRNEQFF.

The chain is built from TRBV4-1 and TRBJ2-7; maybe TRBD1 (6 bases). V was cut by 4 bases and J by 3 bases, with 16 bases left in between. The CDR3 totals 15 residues. Germline V gene sequence: CDR1 MGHRA, CDR2 YSYEKL. The CDR3 loop is CASSLHSDRIYEQYF. Here the CDR3 DNA reads TGCGCCAGCAGCCTCCACTCGGACAGAATCTACGAGCAGTACTTC.

The V and J genes are TRBV5-1 and TRBJ1-5; tentative D call: TRBD1 (6 bases). Trimming shortened V by 1 base and J by 3 bases, and 11 bases separated the two germline ends. Germline CDR1 reads SGHRS; CDR2 reads YFSETQ. The CDR3 has 15 residues. CDR3 sequence reads: CASSLSGGYNQPQHF. CDR3 nucleotide sequence: TGCGCCAGCAGCTTGTCGGGGGGCTACAATCAGCCCCAGCATTTT.

V usage is TRBV24-1 and J usage is TRBJ1-4, with TRBD1 matching over 7 bases. The CDR3 is 17 amino acids. CDR1 and CDR2 from the germline V gene are KGHDR and SFDVKD. Trimming removed 7 bases from V and 7 bases from J; junction bases left unmatched: 17. For the CDR3, the DNA is TGTGCCACCAGGGTTAGTCCGGGCCAGGGGGGATTTGAAAAACTGTTTTTT. Protein: CATRVSPGQGGFEKLFF.

This clone showed up just once. The rearrangement uses TRBV7-6 and TRBJ2-2; no clear D. This CDR3 is built from 14 residues. Germline loops: CDR1 SGHVS, CDR2 FNYEAQ. V lost 3 bases and J 2 bases, leaving 7 bases between the germline ends. The CDR3 region has the DNA TGTGCCAGCAGCTTCCCGTTTAACACCGGGGAGCTGTTTTTT. This sequence encodes CASSFPFNTGELFF.

The chain recombines TRBV11-2 with TRBJ2-2, with 10 bases lining up with TRBD2. J lost 2 bases, V lost 5 bases, and 11 bases had no gene match. In germline, CDR1 is SGHAT, CDR2 FQNNGV. This CDR3 contains 18 residues. CDR3 protein: CASSHVAGGPLNTGELFF. For the CDR3, the DNA is TGTGCCAGCAGCCACGTAGCGGGAGGCCCTTTAAACACCGGGGAGCTGTTTTTT.

This sequence joins TRBV29-1 and TRBJ2-7; tentative D call: TRBD1 (5 bases). V was cut by 4 bases and J by 3 bases, with 7 bases left in between. The germline V gene has CDR1 SQVTM and CDR2 ANQGSEA. The CDR3 totals 11 residues. This CDR3 is CSVGTYYEQYF. The CDR3 nucleotides are TGCAGCGTTGGGACATACTACGAGCAGTACTTC.

V and J are TRBV11-2 and TRBJ2-7, with TRBD2 matching over 8 bases. CDR1 is SGHAT and CDR2 is FQNNGV in the germline V gene. V shed 0 bases and J 8 bases; nucleotides not matched to a gene: 3. This CDR3 is built from 13 residues. The CDR3 nucleotides read TGTGCCAGCAGCTTAGACTCGGGGGGGAAGCAGTACTTC. Its translation: CASSLDSGGKQYF.

This chain joins TRBV25-1 and TRBJ2-5; D is perhaps TRBD1 (6 bases). The germline gives CDR1 MGHDK, CDR2 SYGVNS. Trimming stripped 8 bases from V and 5 bases from J, with 15 bases between. CDR3 size: 13 residues. CDR3 sequence reads: CASLLGAGETQYF. For the CDR3, the DNA is TGTGCCAGCTTGCTGGGGGCTGGGGAGACCCAGTACTTC.

This chain uses TRBV7-6 with TRBJ1-5; D is perhaps TRBD1 (6 bases). The CDR3 covers 15 residues. V shed 0 bases and J shed 5 bases, with 11 bases lying between them. Germline CDR1 reads SGHVS; CDR2 reads FNYEAQ. CDR3 nucleotides: TGTGCCAGCAGCTTAGCGGGGGGGGCGGATCAGCCCCAGCATTTT. Translation: CASSLAGGADQPQHF.

This clone was observed a single time. The V gene is TRBV27, the J gene TRBJ1-6, with 7 nucleotides matching TRBD1. The germline gives CDR1 MNHEY, CDR2 SMNVEV (reference sequence). With 5 bases clipped from V and 5 bases from J, the junction kept 12 bases outside the gene matches. The CDR3 is made up of 17 amino acids. CDR3 loop: CASSRMATGINNSPLHF. The DNA of the CDR3 is TGTGCCAGCAGTCGAATGGCGACAGGGATTAATAATTCACCCCTCCACTTT.

This chain links TRBV5-1 with TRBJ2-7; TRBD2 matches 7 bases. Germline CDR1 is SGHRS and CDR2 is YFSETQ. This CDR3 has 13 amino acids. With 2 bases clipped from V and 5 bases from J, the junction kept 4 bases outside the gene matches. The CDR3 nucleotides read TGCGCCAGCAGCTTCGGGGGGATCGACGAGCAGTACTTC. It yields the protein CASSFGGIDEQYF.

The chain links TRBV24-1 to TRBJ2-1; 7 bases agree with TRBD2. This CDR3 has 16 amino acids. Per germline, CDR1 KGHDR and CDR2 SFDVKD. Trimming cost V 1 base and J 4 bases; bases outside gene matches: 6. CDR3: CATSDFELAPYNEQFF. The CDR3 DNA follows: TGTGCCACCAGTGATTTCGAACTAGCGCCGTACAATGAGCAGTTCTTC.

This sequence joins TRBV30 and TRBJ2-1; 10 bases map to TRBD2. The germline V gene encodes CDR1 GTSNPN and CDR2 SVGIG (reference sequence). After removal of 1 base from V and 0 bases from J, the junction contained 12 bases not matched to a gene. The CDR3 length is 19 residues. CDR3 sequence (DNA): TGTGCCTGGAGTGCATGGGGAAGCGGGAGGGCCACCTCCTACAATGAGCAGTTCTTC. The encoded protein is CAWSAWGSGRATSYNEQFF.